This T cell receptor beta chain was sequenced in a study of early T cells in non-severe SARS-CoV-2 infection. Study as a whole: Sequencing input comprised bulk RNA from unsorted whole blood; chain pairing was not available.

Unique molecular identifiers (one per individual cDNA molecule) were attached. One entry per CDR3 protein, called by TCRdb with MiXCR from the 5' RACE reads. The sample holds about 44,000 distinct CDR3 sequences, 20% to 25% seen once. This CDR3 has 15 residues. Losses at the gene ends were 4 bases for V and 2 bases for J; bases not matched to a gene: 6. Looked up from germline, CDR1 is SGHKS and CDR2 is YYEKEE (reference sequence). This clonotype was seen ten or more times. Sequenced material: whole blood, taken at baseline. The chain is built from TRBV5-5 and TRBJ2-5; TRBD1 matches 9 bases. This receptor was taken from an adult who was a healthcare worker with PCR-confirmed SARS-CoV-2 infection or an uninfected control (not recorded which). Written as DNA, the CDR3 is TGTGCCAGCAGCCGGACAGGGGCCTTACAAGAGACCCAGTACTTC. Protein sequence: CASSRTGALQETQYF.